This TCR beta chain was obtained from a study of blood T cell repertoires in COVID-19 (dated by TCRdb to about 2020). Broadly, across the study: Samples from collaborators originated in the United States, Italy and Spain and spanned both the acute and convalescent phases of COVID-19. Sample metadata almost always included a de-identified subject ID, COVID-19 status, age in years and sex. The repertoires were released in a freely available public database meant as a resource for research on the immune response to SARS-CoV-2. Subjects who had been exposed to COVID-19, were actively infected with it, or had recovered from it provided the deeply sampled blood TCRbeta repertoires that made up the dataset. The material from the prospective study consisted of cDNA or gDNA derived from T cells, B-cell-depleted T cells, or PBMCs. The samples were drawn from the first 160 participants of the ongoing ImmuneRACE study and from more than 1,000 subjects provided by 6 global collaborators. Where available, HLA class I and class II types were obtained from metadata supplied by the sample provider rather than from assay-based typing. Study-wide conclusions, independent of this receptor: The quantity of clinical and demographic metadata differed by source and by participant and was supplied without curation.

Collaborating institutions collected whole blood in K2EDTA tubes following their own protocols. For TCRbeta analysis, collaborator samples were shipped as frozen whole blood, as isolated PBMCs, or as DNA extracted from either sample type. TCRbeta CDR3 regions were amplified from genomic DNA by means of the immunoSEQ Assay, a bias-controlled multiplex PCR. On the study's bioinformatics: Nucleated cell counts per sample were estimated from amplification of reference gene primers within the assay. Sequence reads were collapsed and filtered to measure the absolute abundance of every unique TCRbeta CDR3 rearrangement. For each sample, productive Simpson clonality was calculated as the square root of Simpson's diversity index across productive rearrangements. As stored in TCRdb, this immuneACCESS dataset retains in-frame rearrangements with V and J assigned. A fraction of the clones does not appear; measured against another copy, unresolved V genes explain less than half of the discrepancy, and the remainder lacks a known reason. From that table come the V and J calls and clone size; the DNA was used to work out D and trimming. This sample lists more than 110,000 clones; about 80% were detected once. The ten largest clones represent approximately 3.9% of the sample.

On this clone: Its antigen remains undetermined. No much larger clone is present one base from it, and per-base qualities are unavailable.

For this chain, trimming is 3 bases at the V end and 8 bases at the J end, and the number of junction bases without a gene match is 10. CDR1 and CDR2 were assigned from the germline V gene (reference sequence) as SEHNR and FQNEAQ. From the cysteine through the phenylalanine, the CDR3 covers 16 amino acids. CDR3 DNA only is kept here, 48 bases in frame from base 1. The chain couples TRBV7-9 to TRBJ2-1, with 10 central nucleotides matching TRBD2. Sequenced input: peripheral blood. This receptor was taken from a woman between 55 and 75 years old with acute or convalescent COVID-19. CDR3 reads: CASSFVAGGAFDEQFF. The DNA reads TGTGCCAGCAGCTTTGTAGCGGGAGGAGCATTCGATGAGCAGTTCTTC. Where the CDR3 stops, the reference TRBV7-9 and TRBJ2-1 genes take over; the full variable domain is DTGVSQNPRHKITKRGQNVTFRCDPISEHNRLYWYRQTLGQGPEFLTYFQNEAQLEKSRLLSDRFSAERPKGSFSTLEIQRTEQGDSAMYLCASSFVAGGAFDEQFFGPGTRLTVL.